These 6 T cell receptor beta chains were sequenced from one sample in a study of beta chain features in type 1 diabetes. Every bit of the isolated RNA underwent reverse transcription, so sequencing read expressed TCRB transcripts. Some clones are missing from TCRdb's copy, which holds only in-frame ones; the method was immunoSEQ multiplex PCR. The sample has around 250,000 clones; roughly 30% are singletons. Sequences were obtained from central memory CD4+ T cells from blood. Source of these receptors: a man aged 25-40 years in good health.

By its share, this clone is medium-sized. The rearrangement uses TRBV20-1 and TRBJ2-5, with 8 nucleotides matching TRBD2. Germline-derived CDR1 and CDR2 are DFQATT and SNEGSKA (reference sequence). The CDR3 consists of 11 residues. The CDR3 DNA reads TGCAGCCCTCTAGCGGGAGAGACCCAGTACTTC. The encoded protein is CSPLAGETQYF.

The chain joins TRBV18 to TRBJ2-5, with D unclear. This CDR3 has 11 amino acids. Per the germline V gene, CDR1 is KGHSH and CDR2 is LQKENI. Trimming removed 5 bases at V and 5 bases at J, with 6 bases between. The CDR3 DNA reads TGTGCCAGCTCATCAGCGGAGACCCAGTACTTC. Translating it yields CASSSAETQYF.

This CDR3 is CSVEVGQEKANEQFF. CDR3 in DNA: TGCAGCGTTGAAGTCGGTCAGGAAAAGGCAAATGAGCAGTTCTTC. The gene calls are TRBV29-1 and TRBJ2-1; no clear D. The CDR3 length is 15 residues. The germline V gene encodes CDR1 SQVTM and CDR2 ANQGSEA. Trimming shortened V by 1 base and J by 7 bases, and 17 bases separated the two germline ends.

This clone came up a few times. This chain connects TRBV5-1 to TRBJ1-2, with D possibly being TRBD1 (5 bases). CDR1 and CDR2 (germline): SGHRS, YFSETQ. The CDR3 extends over 15 amino acids. Trimming cost V 3 bases and J 7 bases, with 19 bases left between them. Here the CDR3 reads CASSSGDNSGGGYTF. The CDR3 bases are TGCGCCAGCAGCTCGGGCGATAACAGCGGGGGTGGCTACACCTTC.

The CDR3 here is CASKIAGSYNEQFF. CDR3 sequence (DNA): TGTGCCAGCAAGATAGCAGGCTCCTACAATGAGCAGTTCTTC. The gene calls are TRBV6-5 and TRBJ2-1; D remains unclear. V gave up 7 bases and J gave up 0 bases, with 10 bases separating them. From germline, CDR1 is MNHEY and CDR2 SVGAGI. This CDR3 is 14 amino acids long.

This clone was seen only a few times. The V and J genes are TRBV20-1 and TRBJ2-7; no clear D. This CDR3 is 11 amino acids long. V was pared by 4 bases and J by 5 bases, with 9 bases between. CDR1 and CDR2 (germline): DFQATT, SNEGSKA (reference sequence). CDR3 protein: CSAKPPDEQYF. For the CDR3, the DNA is TGCAGTGCTAAACCCCCAGACGAGCAGTACTTC.